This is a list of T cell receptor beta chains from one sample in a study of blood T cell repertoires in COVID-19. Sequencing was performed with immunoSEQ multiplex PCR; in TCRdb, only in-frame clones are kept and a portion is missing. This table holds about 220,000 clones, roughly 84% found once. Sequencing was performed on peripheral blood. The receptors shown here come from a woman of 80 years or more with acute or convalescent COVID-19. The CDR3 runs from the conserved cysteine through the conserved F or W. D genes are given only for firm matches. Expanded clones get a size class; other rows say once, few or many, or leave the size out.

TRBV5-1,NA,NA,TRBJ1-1,CASSLEVRGTEAFF,TGCGCCAGCAGCTTGGAGGTTAGGGGCACTGAAGCTTTCTTT
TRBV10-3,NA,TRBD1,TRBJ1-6,CAISTTGENSPLHF,TGTGCCATCAGTACGACAGGGGAAAATTCACCCCTCCACTTT
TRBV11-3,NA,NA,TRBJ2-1,CASSPQGWAREQFF,TGTGCCAGCAGCCCCCAGGGGTGGGCCAGAGAGCAGTTCTTC
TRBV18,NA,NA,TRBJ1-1,CASSVRDMALSTEAFF,TGTGCCAGCTCTGTTAGGGACATGGCCCTTTCCACTGAAGCTTTCTTT
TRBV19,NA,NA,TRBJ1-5,CASSMVSTIRGNQPQHF,TGTGCCAGTAGTATGGTTTCCACGATAAGGGGAAATCAGCCCCAGCATTTT
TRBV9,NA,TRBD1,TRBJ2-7,CASSVGTGYTYEQYF,TGTGCCAGCAGCGTAGGGACAGGCTATACCTACGAGCAGTACTTC
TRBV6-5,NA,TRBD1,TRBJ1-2,CASSYHRGRSYGYTF,TGTGCCAGCAGTTACCACAGGGGGCGAAGCTATGGCTACACCTTC
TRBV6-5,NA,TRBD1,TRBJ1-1,CASTRLDRGTEAFF,TGTGCCAGCACTCGCCTCGACAGGGGCACTGAAGCTTTCTTT
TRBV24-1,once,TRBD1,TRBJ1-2,CATSDPLGQGGVYGYTF,TGTGCCACCAGTGACCCCCTTGGACAGGGAGGCGTCTATGGCTACACCTTC
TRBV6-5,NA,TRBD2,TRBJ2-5,CASSYSGTRVQETQYF,TGTGCCAGCAGTTACTCCGGGACTAGGGTACAAGAGACCCAGTACTTC
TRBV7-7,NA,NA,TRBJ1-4,CASSEGPSRDNEKLFF,TGTGCCAGCAGCGAGGGCCCGAGCAGAGATAATGAAAAACTGTTTTTT
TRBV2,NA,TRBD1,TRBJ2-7,CASSAIGQGTDEQYF,TGTGCCAGCAGCGCCATCGGACAGGGGACGGACGAGCAGTACTTC
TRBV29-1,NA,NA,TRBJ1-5,CSVEVTGRNYSNQPQHF,TGCAGCGTTGAAGTAACAGGACGGAACTATAGCAATCAGCCCCAGCATTTT
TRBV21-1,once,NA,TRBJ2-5,CASSPHPGRETQYF,TGTGCCAGCAGCCCTCACCCAGGGCGCGAGACCCAGTACTTC
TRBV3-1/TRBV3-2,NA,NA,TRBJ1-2,CASSQGADRLTF,TGTGCCAGCAGCCAAGGTGCTGACCGACTAACCTTC
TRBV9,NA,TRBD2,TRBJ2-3,CASSVVASGGDTQYF,TGTGCCAGCAGCGTAGTGGCTAGCGGGGGCGATACGCAGTATTTT
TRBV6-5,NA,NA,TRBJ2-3,CASSSPGWGEGNTQYF,TGTGCCAGCAGTTCCCCAGGTTGGGGTGAGGGAAATACGCAGTATTTT
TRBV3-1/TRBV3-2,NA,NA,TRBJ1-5,CASSQGNSGNQPQHF,TGTGCCAGCAGCCAAGGTAACAGTGGCAATCAGCCCCAGCATTTT
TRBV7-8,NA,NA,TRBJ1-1,CASTLVGSEAFF,TGTGCCAGCACCCTAGTCGGGTCTGAAGCTTTCTTT
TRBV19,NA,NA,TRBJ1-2,CASSIDPRIDYTF,TGTGCCAGTAGTATAGACCCACGAATAGACTACACCTTC
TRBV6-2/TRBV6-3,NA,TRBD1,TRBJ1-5,CASSSRQGSQPQHF,TGTGCCAGCAGTTCTCGACAGGGAAGTCAGCCCCAGCATTTT
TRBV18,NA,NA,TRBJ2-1,CASSPPYRGLANNEQFF,TGTGCCAGCTCACCACCATATCGAGGGTTGGCTAACAATGAGCAGTTCTTC
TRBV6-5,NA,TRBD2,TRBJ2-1,CAAGGLAGAGGEQFF,TGTGCCGCGGGAGGTCTAGCGGGGGCCGGAGGTGAGCAGTTCTTC
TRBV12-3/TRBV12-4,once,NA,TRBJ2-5,CASSFVRQETQYF,TGTGCCAGCAGTTTTGTCAGACAAGAGACCCAGTACTTC
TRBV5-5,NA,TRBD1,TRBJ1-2,CASSLGGGNGYTF,TGTGCCAGCAGCCTCGGAGGGGGCAATGGCTACACCTTC
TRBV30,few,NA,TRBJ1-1,CAWSYGLRTEAFF,TGTGCCTGGAGTTATGGTTTGCGGACTGAAGCTTTCTTT
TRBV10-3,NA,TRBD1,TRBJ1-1,CAISQGQGETEAFF,TGTGCCATCAGCCAGGGACAGGGAGAGACTGAAGCTTTCTTT
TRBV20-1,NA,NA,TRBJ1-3,CSARGYRDFGNTIYF,TGCAGTGCTCGTGGGTACCGGGACTTTGGAAACACCATATATTTT
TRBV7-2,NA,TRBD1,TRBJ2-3,CASSPRDRGKDTQYF,TGTGCCAGCAGCCCCCGGGACAGGGGTAAAGATACGCAGTATTTT
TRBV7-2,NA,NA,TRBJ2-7,CASSFRDTYEQYF,TGTGCCAGCAGCTTTCGGGACACCTACGAGCAGTACTTC
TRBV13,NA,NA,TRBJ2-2,CASSRGGQITGELFF,TGTGCCAGCAGCCGGGGGGGACAGATAACCGGGGAGCTGTTTTTT
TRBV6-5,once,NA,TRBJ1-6,CASSYSTANNSPLHF,TGTGCCAGCAGTTACTCGACAGCAAATAATTCACCCCTCCACTTT
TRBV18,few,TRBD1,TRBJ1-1,CASSETGMNTEAFF,TGTGCCAGCTCAGAGACAGGGATGAACACTGAAGCTTTCTTT
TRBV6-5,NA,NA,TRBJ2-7,CASTRNGIDGNEQYF,TGTGCCAGCACCCGAAACGGGATAGATGGGAACGAGCAGTACTTC
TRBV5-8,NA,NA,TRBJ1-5,CASSSRDIVDQPQHF,TGTGCCAGCAGCTCACGGGACATAGTAGATCAGCCCCAGCATTTT
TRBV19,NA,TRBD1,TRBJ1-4,CASSRDRVNEKLFF,TGTGCCAGTAGTAGGGACAGGGTTAATGAAAAACTGTTTTTT
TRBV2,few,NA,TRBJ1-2,CASSELGVPYGYTF,TGTGCCAGCAGTGAGCTGGGCGTCCCATATGGCTACACCTTC
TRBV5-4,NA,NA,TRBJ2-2,CASSGATGGSNTGELFF,TGTGCCAGCAGCGGAGCCACGGGGGGCTCTAACACCGGGGAGCTGTTTTTT
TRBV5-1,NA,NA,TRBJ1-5,CASSLSRDQPQHF,TGCGCCAGCAGCTTGAGCAGGGATCAGCCCCAGCATTTT
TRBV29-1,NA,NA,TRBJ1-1,CSVEVRLGWTEAFF,TGCAGCGTTGAAGTCAGGCTTGGGTGGACTGAAGCTTTCTTT
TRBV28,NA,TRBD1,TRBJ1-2,CASSTGTGRLRGYTF,TGTGCCAGCAGTACCGGGACAGGGCGTCTGCGAGGCTACACCTTC